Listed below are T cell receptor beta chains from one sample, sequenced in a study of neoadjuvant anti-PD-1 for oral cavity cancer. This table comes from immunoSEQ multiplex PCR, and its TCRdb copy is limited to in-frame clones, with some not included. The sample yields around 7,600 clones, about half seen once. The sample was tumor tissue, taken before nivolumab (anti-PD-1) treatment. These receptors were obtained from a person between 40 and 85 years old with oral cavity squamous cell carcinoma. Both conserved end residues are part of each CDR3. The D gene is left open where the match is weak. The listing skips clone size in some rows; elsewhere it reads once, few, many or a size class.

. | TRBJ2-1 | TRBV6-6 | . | TGTGCCAGCAGTAGGCTGAGCTCCTACAATGAGCAGTTCTTC | CASSRLSSYNEQFF
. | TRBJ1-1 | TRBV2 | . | TGTGCCAGCAGTGAATGGGGGGTGGGCACTGAAGCTTTCTTT | CASSEWGVGTEAFF
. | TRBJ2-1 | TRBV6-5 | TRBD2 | TGTGCCAGCAGCGAGGTAGCGGGAAGCTACAATGAGCAGTTCTTC | CASSEVAGSYNEQFF
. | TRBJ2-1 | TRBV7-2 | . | TGTGCCAGCAGCTTGGTTAGCGGATACAATGAGCAGTTCTTC | CASSLVSGYNEQFF
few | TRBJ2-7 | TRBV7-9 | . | TGTGCCAGCAGCTTAGAGAGCCCCCGGGAGCAGTACTTC | CASSLESPREQYF
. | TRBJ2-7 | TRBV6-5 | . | TGTGCCAGCAGCTATCCGGGACAGCAGTACTTC | CASSYPGQQYF
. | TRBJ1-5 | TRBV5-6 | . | TGTGCCAGCAGCTTGGGGCCGGGGGGGGCCCGACCCCAGCATTTT | CASSLGPGGARPQHF
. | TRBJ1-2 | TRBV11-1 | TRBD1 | TGTGCCAGCAGCTTACGACAGGGGAGTGGCTACACCTTC | CASSLRQGSGYTF
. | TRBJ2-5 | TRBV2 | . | TGTGCCAGCAGCCCCAGGGAGACCCAGTACTTC | CASSPRETQYF
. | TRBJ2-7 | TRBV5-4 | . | TGTGCCAGCAGCCCGGGGTCAGGGGCGGGCTACGAGCAGTACTTC | CASSPGSGAGYEQYF
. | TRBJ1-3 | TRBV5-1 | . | TGCGCCAGCAGCCCGGACCCGGCTGGAAACACCATATATTTT | CASSPDPAGNTIYF
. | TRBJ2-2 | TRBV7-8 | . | TGTGCCAGCAGCTTATTTCGGATGGCCGGGGAGCTGTTTTTT | CASSLFRMAGELFF
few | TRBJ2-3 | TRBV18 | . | TGTGCCAGCTCACCACCGATGGCGGGTACTCGGCAGGATACGCAGTATTTT | CASSPPMAGTRQDTQYF
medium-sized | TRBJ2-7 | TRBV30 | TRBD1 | TGTGCCTGGAGCCCCCCGGGACAGGGTTTCCCCGAGCAGTACTTC | CAWSPPGQGFPEQYF
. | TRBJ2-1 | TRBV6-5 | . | TGTGCCAGCAGTTACTCGGGGCGAAGTGAGCAGTTCTTC | CASSYSGRSEQFF
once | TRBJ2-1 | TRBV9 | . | TGTGCCAGCAGCGCTCTGGGGGGCAGGTCTGACAATGAGCAGTTCTTC | CASSALGGRSDNEQFF
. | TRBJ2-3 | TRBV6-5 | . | TGTGCCAGCTGTAGGGGTGGGACAGATACGCAGTATTTT | CASCRGGTDTQYF
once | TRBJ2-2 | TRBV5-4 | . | TGTGCCAGCAGCCAAGGAGGCACAGCCCGAAGCACCGGGGAGCTGTTTTTT | CASSQGGTARSTGELFF
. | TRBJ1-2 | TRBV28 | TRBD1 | TGTGCCAGCAGTTTCCCTCCTTCGGGACAGTCTAACTATGGCTACACCTTC | CASSFPPSGQSNYGYTF
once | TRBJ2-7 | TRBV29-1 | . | TGCAGCGTTCGGGGGTCTGCTAGCTCCTACGAGCAGTACTTC | CSVRGSASSYEQYF
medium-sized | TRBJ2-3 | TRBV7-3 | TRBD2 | TGTGCCAGCAGCTTGACTAGCGGGAGTGAATATACGCAGTATTTT | CASSLTSGSEYTQYF
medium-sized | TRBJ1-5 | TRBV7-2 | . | TGTGCCAGCAGCTCTGGGACCGCCGCTAATCAGCCCCAGCATTTT | CASSSGTAANQPQHF
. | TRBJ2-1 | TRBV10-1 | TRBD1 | TGCGCCAGCAGTAAGGGGATACAGGGGGCTGTCTACAATGAGCAGTTCTTC | CASSKGIQGAVYNEQFF
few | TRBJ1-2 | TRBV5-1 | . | TGCGCCAGCAGCTTGGGCACACTCCGGGACTATGGCTACACCTTC | CASSLGTLRDYGYTF
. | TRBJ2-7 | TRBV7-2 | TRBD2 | TGTGCCAGCAGCTTAGCGCTAAGAGGCGGGAGTGCCCCCTCCTACGAGCAGTACTTC | CASSLALRGGSAPSYEQYF
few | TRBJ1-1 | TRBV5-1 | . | TGCGCCAGCAGTTCCCCTGACCGGGTTCATAGCAGGACTGAAGCTTTCTTT | CASSSPDRVHSRTEAFF
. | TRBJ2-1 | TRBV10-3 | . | TGTGCCATCAGCCGACCAACCGGCGGAGGGGAGCAGTTCTTC | CAISRPTGGGEQFF
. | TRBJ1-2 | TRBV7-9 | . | TGTGCCAGCAGCGAGGACGGGACGGGGGTGGATGGCTACACCTTC | CASSEDGTGVDGYTF
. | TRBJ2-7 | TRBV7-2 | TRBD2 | TGTGCCAGCAGCGACCGGGACTATTCCTACGAGCAGTACTTC | CASSDRDYSYEQYF
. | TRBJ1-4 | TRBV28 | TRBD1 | TGTGCCAGCAGTTACGACAGGGGGGGATTTAATGAAAAACTGTTTTTT | CASSYDRGGFNEKLFF
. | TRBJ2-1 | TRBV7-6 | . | TGTGCCAGCAGCACGGGACAAATCAATGAGCAGTTCTTC | CASSTGQINEQFF
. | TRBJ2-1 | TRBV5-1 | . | TGCGCCAGCAGCCCGACCACCTTTCTTTCGGGGAATGAGCAGTTCTTC | CASSPTTFLSGNEQFF
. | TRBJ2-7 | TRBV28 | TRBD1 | TGTGCCAGCAGTTTATGGCAGGGGGCATCAGAGCAGTACTTC | CASSLWQGASEQYF
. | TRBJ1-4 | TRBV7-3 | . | TGTGCCAGCAGCTTAAGGCTAGCAGGGAGTTTAGAAAAACTGTTTTTT | CASSLRLAGSLEKLFF
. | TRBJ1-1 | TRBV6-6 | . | TGTGCCAGCAGTTTCGCGGGAACGAACACTGAAGCTTTCTTT | CASSFAGTNTEAFF
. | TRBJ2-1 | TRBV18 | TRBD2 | TGTGCCAGCTCACCACCGTACGCGCGGCCTAGCGGGAGTGAGGATGAGCAGTTCTTC | CASSPPYARPSGSEDEQFF
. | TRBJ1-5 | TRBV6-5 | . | TGTGCCAGCAGTTCCCGGGCCACCAGTAATCAGCCCCAGCATTTT | CASSSRATSNQPQHF
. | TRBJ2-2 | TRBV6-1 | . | TGTGCCAGCAGAACCGAGGGGCACACCGGGGAGCTGTTTTTT | CASRTEGHTGELFF
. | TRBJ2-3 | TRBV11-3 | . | TGTGCCAGCAGCTGTAGGCACCCCAAGTCTTGGACAGATACGCAGTATTTT | CASSCRHPKSWTDTQYF
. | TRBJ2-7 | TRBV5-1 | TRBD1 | TGCGCCAGCAGCTCAACAAACGCCGGGACAGTCTACGAGCAGTACTTC | CASSSTNAGTVYEQYF